This T cell receptor beta chain was captured in a study of post-analysis software for immune sequencing data. Study outcomes and limitations: Co-batched samples clustered tightly together by F measure. Controls showed lower frequencies than patients for a handful of TRBV segments, and TRBV5-6, TRBV5-1 and TRBV20-1 were among these.

This clonotype has only a few counts. Its antigen remains unknown. Included in the TCR beta cDNA libraries were unique molecular identifiers. Each CDR3 protein gets one entry after TCRdb re-called the PCR reads with MiXCR. In the table there are a few hundred thousand distinct CDR3 sequences, roughly 38% of which are singletons. Germline loops: CDR1 MDHEN, CDR2 SYDVKM. The CDR3 is 16 amino acids. The V gene end was trimmed by 2 bases and the J gene end by 5 bases; junction bases not matched to a gene: 8. Sequencing was performed on blood. The sequence derives from a girl aged 2-10 years with multiple sclerosis. The genes are TRBV28 and TRBJ2-3, with 9 bases aligning to TRBD1. The CDR3 spells CASSLPGQGKLDTQYF. DNA of the CDR3: TGTGCCAGCAGTTTACCGGGACAGGGAAAATTAGATACGCAGTATTTT.